This entry lists 31 T cell receptor beta chains sequenced from one sample in a study of cytomegalovirus exposure and HLA in healthy donors (dated by TCRdb to 2016 to 2017). The library was generated by the immunoSEQ multiplex PCR assay. A mixture of 60 forward primers for TCR Vbeta segments and 13 reverse primers for TCR Jbeta segments was used in the multiplex PCR. The immuneACCESS repertoire file appears here via TCRdb, limited to in-frame rearrangements. These files lack a portion of the clones; in checked studies, under half of the deficit traces to unresolved V genes, and the cause of the others is not known. The sample table contains some 160,000 clones; only one count was recorded for 80% to 90% of them. Roughly 6.7% of the sample lies in the top ten. Input material: PBMCs. Receptors were obtained from a man aged 50 to 60 in good health and CMV-seropositive.

The chain has TRBV7-3 and TRBJ2-3; D is uncertain. The germline V gene encodes CDR1 SGHTA and CDR2 FQGTGA. Between the trimmed V and J ends, which lost 0 bases and 3 bases, there was a span of 7 bases. The CDR3 is 14 amino acids. The CDR3 region has the DNA TGTGCCAGCAGCTTAACGGGCAGAACAGATACGCAGTATTTT. This translates into CASSLTGRTDTQYF.

The CDR3 DNA is TGTGCTAGTGCCTTGGGGATTGGCCGGAGGGAGACTGAAGCTTTCTTT. It codes for CASALGIGRRETEAFF. The V gene is TRBV12-5, the J gene TRBJ1-1; D is unresolved. CDR3 length: 16 residues. V was pared by 7 bases and J by 5 bases, with 23 bases between. The germline V gene has CDR1 LGHNT and CDR2 FRNRAP.

The rearrangement uses TRBV9 and TRBJ1-5; TRBD1 agrees at 8 bases. V trimming: 0 bases; J trimming: 4 bases; junction bases outside the gene matches: 3. The CDR3 runs to 15 residues. Germline CDR1 SGDLS, CDR2 YYNGEE. Here the CDR3 DNA reads TGTGCCAGCAGCGTAGGTCAGGGGGCGAATCAGCCCCAGCATTTT. Residues: CASSVGQGANQPQHF. The full variable domain, its missing parts supplied by reference TRBV9 and TRBJ1-5, is DSGVTQTPKHLITATGQRVTLRCSPRSGDLSVYWYQQSLDQGLQFLIQYYNGEERAKGNILERFSAQQFPDLHSELNLSSLELGDSALYFCASSVGQGANQPQHFGDGTRLSIL.

This sequence joins TRBV19 and TRBJ2-1, with D possibly being TRBD2 (5 bases). V lost 1 base to trimming and J lost 4 bases, with 17 bases between them. Looked up from germline, CDR1 is LNHDA and CDR2 is SQIVND (reference sequence). This CDR3 has 17 residues. DNA of the CDR3: TGTGCCAGTAGTATAGTTCTAGCTGGGAGAATATACAATGAGCAGTTCTTC. Translated, it gives CASSIVLAGRIYNEQFF.

The chain recombines TRBV5-5 with TRBJ2-5; D is possibly TRBD2 (6 bases). CDR3 length: 15 residues. Germline CDR1 is SGHKS and CDR2 is YYEKEE (reference sequence). Trimming took off 4 bases at V and 0 bases at J, with 13 bases between the two ends. This chain's CDR3 is CASSLRTTYQETQYF. CDR3 coding DNA: TGTGCCAGCAGCCTCCGGACTACCTACCAAGAGACCCAGTACTTC.

V is TRBV11-3 and J is TRBJ2-1; perhaps TRBD1 as D (6 bases). The CDR3 totals 15 residues. V lost 1 base and J lost 9, with 16 bases in between. The germline V gene encodes CDR1 SGHNT and CDR2 YENEEA. DNA of the CDR3: TGTGCCAGCAGCTTAGGGGGGACAAGTAGGGGTGAGCAGTTCTTC. Amino acids: CASSLGGTSRGEQFF.

The chain employs TRBV9 and TRBJ2-5, with a possible D match to TRBD1 (6 bases). The CDR3 is made up of 15 amino acids. V was shortened by 3 bases and J by 0 bases, with 12 bases between the two germline ends. The germline V gene encodes CDR1 SGDLS and CDR2 YYNGEE. CDR3 sequence (DNA): TGTGCCAGCAGCGCTGACTGGGACAACCAAGAGACCCAGTACTTC. It encodes CASSADWDNQETQYF.

The gene calls are TRBV2 and TRBJ1-1; D might be TRBD1 (5 bases). Between the trimmed V and J ends, which lost 6 bases and 0 bases, there was a span of 14 bases. CDR1 and CDR2 (germline): SNHLY, FYNNEI. The CDR3 contains 15 residues. The chain's CDR3 is CASSGGEGLNTEAFF. As DNA, the CDR3 is TGTGCCAGCAGCGGAGGGGAGGGGTTGAACACTGAAGCTTTCTTT.

V gene TRBV21-1 combines with J gene TRBJ2-4; the tabulated D call, TRBD2, remains unverified against the DNA. TRBV21-1 is shown as a pseudogene. The CDR3 is made up of 14 amino acids. In DNA form, the CDR3 reads TGTGCCTCCCGGGGGGCCTTAGCCAAAAACATTCAGTACTTC. Translated: CASRGALAKNIQYF.

The V call is TRBV5-1, the J call TRBJ2-2; TRBD2 aligns across 9 bases. Per the germline V gene, CDR1 is SGHRS and CDR2 is YFSETQ. The CDR3 is 14 residues long. The J segment lost 4 bases and the V segment lost 4 bases, leaving 2 bases of the junction unmatched. The DNA of the CDR3 is TGCGCCAGCAGCCTAGCGGGACGCACCGGGGAGCTGTTTTTT. This gives the protein CASSLAGRTGELFF.

This clone was detected only a few times. The V gene is TRBV5-4, the J gene TRBJ2-1; perhaps TRBD1 as D (6 bases). Per germline, CDR1 SGHNT and CDR2 YYREEE (reference sequence). The CDR3 is made up of 14 amino acids. V lost 4 bases and J 7 bases, leaving 15 bases between the germline ends. CDR3 residues: CASSTRQVMNEQFF. The CDR3 DNA sequence: TGTGCCAGCAGCACCCGACAGGTTATGAATGAGCAGTTCTTC.

Written as DNA, the CDR3 is TGTGCCAGCAGTGACACGAACACCGGGGAGCTGTTTTTT. The encoded protein is CASSDTNTGELFF. This chain connects TRBV6-1 to TRBJ2-2, with D unresolved. This CDR3 contains 13 residues. The ends were cut back, 3 bases at V and 0 bases at J, with 2 bases in the middle. The germline V gene has CDR1 MNHNS and CDR2 SASEGT.

The J gene is TRBJ1-5, the V gene TRBV2; possibly TRBD1 for D (5 bases). V dropped 2 bases and J dropped 12 bases, with 20 bases sitting between them. CDR1 SNHLY and CDR2 FYNNEI come from the germline V gene. The CDR3 is 15 residues long. The CDR3 reads CASSERMGGQGIQHF. CDR3 nucleotide sequence: TGTGCCAGCAGTGAAAGGATGGGGGGTCAAGGTATCCAGCATTTT.

This sequence joins TRBV10-2 and TRBJ2-6; D is uncertain. The V end was cut by 4 bases, the J end by 0 bases, with 4 bases between. CDR3 length: 14 residues. Germline loops: CDR1 WSHSY, CDR2 SAAADI. CDR3 in DNA: TGCGCCAGCAGTGGCAGCTCTGGGGCCAACGTCCTGACTTTC. Amino acids: CASSGSSGANVLTF.

The chain's CDR3 is CASSLQTVAGGEGYTF. CDR3 DNA sequence: TGCGCCAGCAGCTTGCAAACGGTGGCAGGGGGTGAAGGCTACACCTTC. The rearrangement joins TRBV5-1 to TRBJ1-2; 7 nucleotides agree with TRBD1. The germline V gene encodes CDR1 SGHRS and CDR2 YFSETQ. The V gene end was trimmed by 1 base and the J gene end by 8 bases; junction bases not matched to a gene: 14. The CDR3 has 16 amino acids.

The rearrangement joins TRBV10-3 to TRBJ1-2; 9 positions agree with TRBD1. Trimming took 5 bases from V and 7 from J; bases not matched to a gene: 8. The germline V gene encodes CDR1 ENHRY and CDR2 SYGVKD. This CDR3 spans 14 amino acids. In DNA form, the CDR3 reads TGTGCCATCAGTCCCGGGACAGGGAGAAGTGGCTACACCTTC. This translates into CAISPGTGRSGYTF.

This clone was observed a single time. CDR3 sequence reads: CASSLDLSGSVTGELFF. CDR3 DNA: TGTGCCAGCAGCTTAGATTTGAGCGGGAGCGTCACCGGGGAGCTGTTTTTT. The chain employs TRBV11-3 and TRBJ2-2; 8 bases line up with TRBD2. The CDR3 is 17 amino acids. Germline V gene lookup returns CDR1 SGHNT and CDR2 YENEEA. After removal of 0 bases from V and 4 bases from J, the junction contained 7 bases not matched to a gene.

J is TRBJ1-5 and V is TRBV11-2; 7 nucleotides match TRBD1. The CDR3 contains 15 residues. After removal of 1 base from V and 4 bases from J, the junction contained 4 bases not matched to a gene. Germline V lookup: CDR1 SGHAT, CDR2 FQNNGV. The CDR3 reads CASSLGQGLNQPQHF. The CDR3 region has the DNA TGTGCCAGCAGCTTAGGACAGGGCCTTAATCAGCCCCAGCATTTT.

The V and J genes are TRBV7-9 and TRBJ2-1; 8 positions match TRBD2. The trim removed 3 bases at V and 9 bases at J, leaving 4 bases unmatched. This CDR3 is built from 13 residues. From germline, CDR1 is SEHNR and CDR2 FQNEAQ (reference sequence). CDR3 amino acids: CASSFSGVGEQFF. The CDR3 DNA is TGTGCCAGCAGCTTTAGCGGGGTAGGTGAGCAGTTCTTC.

In this sample, this clone turned up once. This chain links TRBV4-2 with TRBJ1-1, with D perhaps matching TRBD1 (6 bases). This CDR3 region has 15 residues. Trimming cost V 0 bases and J 4 bases, with 12 bases left between them. Germline V lookup: CDR1 LGHNA, CDR2 YNFKEQ. This CDR3 is CASSQEARGGTEAFF. The CDR3 DNA reads as TGTGCCAGCAGCCAAGAGGCCAGGGGCGGCACTGAAGCTTTCTTT.

This chain connects TRBV2 to TRBJ1-3; D is uncertain. Germline-derived CDR1 and CDR2 are SNHLY and FYNNEI. This CDR3 region has 16 residues. Deletions cut 1 base from V and 2 bases from J, with 12 bases between. This CDR3 is CASSEETVGAGNTIYF. CDR3 DNA: TGTGCCAGCAGTGAAGAGACCGTCGGGGCTGGAAACACCATATATTTT.

This chain connects TRBV5-1 to TRBJ2-3; D perhaps matches TRBD2 (6 bases). Germline loops: CDR1 SGHRS, CDR2 YFSETQ. The CDR3 runs 14 residues. V was shortened by 0 bases and J by 4 bases, with 9 bases between the two germline ends. CDR3 in DNA: TGCGCCAGCAGCTTGGCCGGGGGTCCAGATACGCAGTATTTT. It specifies CASSLAGGPDTQYF.

The gene calls are TRBV19 and TRBJ1-2, with D uncertain. There are 11 residues in the CDR3. The V and J ends lost 4 bases and 7 bases respectively, with 7 bases between them. Germline V gives CDR1 LNHDA, CDR2 SQIVND (reference sequence). The CDR3 nucleotides read TGTGCCAGTAGTACCCCAGGTGGCTACACCTTC. Translation gives CASSTPGGYTF.

J is TRBJ1-1 and V is TRBV5-1; D not certain. The CDR3 sequence is 12 residues long. The germline gives CDR1 SGHRS, CDR2 YFSETQ. V lost 0 bases and J lost 4, with 4 bases in between. The CDR3 here is CASSLVGTEAFF. CDR3 nucleotides: TGCGCCAGCAGCTTGGTCGGCACTGAAGCTTTCTTT.

In its sample, this clone was seen once. J is TRBJ1-5 and V is TRBV5-1; a weak D match, TRBD1 (6 bases). CDR1 SGHRS and CDR2 YFSETQ come from the germline V gene. The CDR3 extends over 15 amino acids. With 4 bases removed from V and 1 base from J, the gap between germline ends came to 12 bases. The CDR3 loop reads CASSRTGSSNQPQHF. CDR3 bases: TGCGCCAGCAGCCGAACAGGGTCGAGCAATCAGCCCCAGCATTTT.

This clone has a single count. The J gene is TRBJ2-2, the V gene TRBV18; the D is unclear. Trimming took off 2 bases at V and 2 bases at J, with 12 bases between the two ends. Looked up from germline, CDR1 is KGHSH and CDR2 is LQKENI. This CDR3 has 16 residues. CDR3 sequence reads: CASSPIRQVNTGELFF. The DNA for the CDR3 is TGTGCCAGCTCACCAATACGGCAGGTTAACACCGGGGAGCTGTTTTTT.

The table lists this clone with a count of one. The rearrangement uses TRBV6-5 and TRBJ2-4; D might be TRBD1 (6 bases). This CDR3 comprises 13 residues. V gave up 8 bases and J gave up 4 bases, with 12 bases separating them. CDR1 is MNHEY, CDR2 SVGAGI, per germline. CDR3 loop: CASPWTEKNIQYF. The CDR3 bases are TGTGCCAGCCCTTGGACAGAAAAAAACATTCAGTACTTC.

The gene calls are TRBV5-1 and TRBJ2-1; D may be TRBD2 (6 bases). Looked up from germline, CDR1 is SGHRS and CDR2 is YFSETQ. This CDR3 is 16 amino acids long. Trimming removed 4 bases at V and 1 base at J, with 15 bases between. The CDR3 nucleotides read TGCGCCAGCAGCCCCGGGACTCCGAGTTCCTACAATGAGCAGTTCTTC. Encoded protein: CASSPGTPSSYNEQFF.

V usage is TRBV12-5 and J usage is TRBJ2-3, with D uncertain. V was trimmed by 4 bases and J by 6 bases, leaving 11 bases between them. This CDR3 region has 13 residues. Germline V gene data show CDR1 as LGHNT and CDR2 as FRNRAP. The CDR3 region is CASGYQALDTQYF. CDR3 nucleotides: TGTGCTAGTGGTTACCAGGCGTTGGATACGCAGTATTTT. Combining the CDR3 with reference TRBV12-5 and TRBJ2-3 gives the whole variable domain DARVTQTPRHKVTEMGQEVTMRCQPILGHNTVFWYRQTMMQGLELLAYFRNRAPLDDSGMPKDRFSAEMPDATLATLKIQPSEPRDSAVYFCASGYQALDTQYFGPGTRLTVL.

V usage is TRBV7-9 and J usage is TRBJ2-3; TRBD2 matches 9 bases. Looked up from germline, CDR1 is SEHNR and CDR2 is FQNEAQ (reference sequence). Trimming at V came to 4 bases and at J to 2 bases, leaving 10 bases not matched to a gene. The CDR3 is 17 amino acids. The CDR3 region is CASSSAAGGPVTDTQYF. CDR3 nucleotides: TGTGCCAGCAGCTCTGCGGCGGGGGGGCCCGTCACAGATACGCAGTATTTT.

J is TRBJ1-4 and V is TRBV5-4, with 7 bases aligning to TRBD1. The ends lost 5 bases at V and 8 bases at J; junction bases unmatched: 9. CDR3 length: 14 amino acids. The germline V gene encodes CDR1 SGHNT and CDR2 YYREEE (reference sequence). The CDR3 sequence: CASSLGTDVEKLFF. The DNA for the CDR3 is TGTGCCAGCAGTCTTGGGACAGATGTCGAAAAACTGTTTTTT. Supplemented by reference TRBV5-4 and TRBJ1-4, the full variable domain reads ETGVTQSPTHLIKTRGQQVTLRCSSQSGHNTVSWYQQALGQGPQFIFQYYREEENGRGNFPPRFSGLQFPNYSSELNVNALELDDSALYLCASSLGTDVEKLFFGSGTQLSVL.